Below are 17 T cell receptor beta chains sequenced from a single sample in a study of T-cell memory formation after mild COVID-19. TCRdb passed the 5' RACE reads through MiXCR, listing each CDR3 protein once. The sample records approximately 580,000 distinct CDR3 sequences, approximately 20% being singletons. Sequenced sample: PBMCs or a T cell subset sorted from them (not recorded which). These receptors were taken from an adult woman who had mild COVID-19 (a few samples of this study predate the infection). Cell type and time point are not known.

The rearrangement joins TRBV11-2 to TRBJ2-5; either TRBD1 or TRBD2 may fit D (5 bases each). This CDR3 region has 14 residues. Germline CDR1 is SGHAT and CDR2 is FQNNGV. V was clipped by 2 bases and J by 4 bases, with 11 bases between them. The CDR3 coding sequence is TGTGCCAGCAGCTTATGGGGGTCGGGAGAGACCCAGTACTTC. This encodes CASSLWGSGETQYF.

In the case of this clonotype: A junction boundary mismatches the germline segment, possibly from a read error. This chain uses TRBV7-2 with TRBJ2-3; D tentatively reads TRBD1 or TRBD2 (5 bases each). This CDR3 is built from 15 residues. Germline CDR1 and CDR2: SGHTA and FQGNSA. CDR3 loop: CASSLAGFRTDTQYF. The CDR3 DNA sequence: TGTGCCAGCAGCCTAGCAGGGTTCAGAACAGATACGCAGTATTTT.

This chain uses TRBV7-2 with TRBJ2-7; a weak D match, TRBD1 (5 bases). Trimming removed 8 bases at V and 2 bases at J, with 7 bases between. This CDR3 contains 11 residues. The germline V gene encodes CDR1 SGHTA and CDR2 FQGNSA. CDR3 nucleotide sequence: TGTGCCAGCGAAGGGGCCTACGAGCAGTACTTC. Translating it yields CASEGAYEQYF.

This clonotype was seen only a few times. The V call is TRBV20-1, the J call TRBJ1-2; 12 nucleotides agree with TRBD1. In germline, CDR1 is DFQATT, CDR2 SNEGSKA (reference sequence). The CDR3 loop spans 18 amino acids. V was clipped by 0 bases and J by 8 bases; unmatched bases: 16. For the CDR3, the DNA is TGCAGTGCTAGAGATTTTAGGGACAGGGGGCTCCGTGGCTCCGGCTACACCTTC. Amino acids: CSARDFRDRGLRGSGYTF.

Comment on this clonotype: The junction and the germline gene differ at one end; a read error may be behind it. The chain employs TRBV11-2 and TRBJ2-2; 7 bases are shared with TRBD1. Germline V CDR1 and CDR2: SGHAT, FQNNGV. The CDR3 covers 16 residues. The CDR3 loop is CASSLEGQRNTGELFF. CDR3 nucleotide sequence: TGTGCCAGCAGCCTAGAGGGACAGAGGAACACCGGGGAGCTGTTTTTT.

This rearrangement joins TRBV20-1 to TRBJ1-1; perhaps TRBD1 as D (5 bases). CDR1 is DFQATT and CDR2 is SNEGSKA in the germline V gene (reference sequence). V was clipped by 5 bases and J by 1 base, with 11 bases between them. This CDR3 region has 13 residues. CDR3 sequence (DNA): TGCAGTGCTCCCAGGACAAGGAACACTGAAGCTTTCTTT. As protein: CSAPRTRNTEAFF.

The chain couples TRBV5-6 to TRBJ2-3; 7 bases match TRBD2. Germline CDR1 SGHDT, CDR2 YYEEEE. This CDR3 region has 16 residues. V lost 0 bases and J lost 2; bases outside the gene matches: 6. In DNA, the CDR3 is TGTGCCAGCAGCTTGGTCGGCGGGAGCCTCACAGATACGCAGTATTTT. Amino acids: CASSLVGGSLTDTQYF.

V gene TRBV7-2 combines with J gene TRBJ1-1, with TRBD1 matching 9 bases. CDR3 size: 14 residues. V lost 6 bases, J lost 4 bases, and 6 bases stayed unmatched. Germline V lookup: CDR1 SGHTA, CDR2 FQGNSA. The CDR3 bases are TGTGCCAGCAGATACCGGACAGGGGTCACTGAAGCTTTCTTT. Translated, it gives CASRYRTGVTEAFF.

The table lists this clonotype with a few counts. The rearrangement joins TRBV6-5 to TRBJ1-3; D gene uncertain. CDR1 and CDR2 (germline): MNHEY, SVGAGI. The germline V and J ends were trimmed by 6 bases and 4 bases, with 19 bases remaining between them. The CDR3 is 16 residues long. CDR3 bases: TGTGCCAGCAGACTTGACGGCAGGCCAACAGGAAACACCATATATTTT. This sequence encodes CASRLDGRPTGNTIYF.

Only a few counts were recorded for this clonotype. The chain has TRBV12-3 or TRBV12-4 and TRBJ2-3; 8 bases are shared with TRBD2. V dropped 7 bases and J dropped 4; count of bases not matched to a gene: 13. CDR3 length: 16 amino acids. The CDR3 DNA follows: TGTGCCAGCACCCCGGGGGGACTAGTTAGATCAGATACGCAGTATTTT. Protein product: CASTPGGLVRSDTQYF.

V usage is TRBV10-3 and J usage is TRBJ1-1, with D tentatively TRBD1 (5 bases). This CDR3 is 13 amino acids long. With 7 bases removed from V and 4 bases from J, the gap between germline ends came to 13 bases. CDR1 and CDR2 (germline): ENHRY, SYGVKD. CDR3 nucleotides: TGTGCCATCAAGGACACGGTGCGCACTGAAGCTTTCTTT. Translating it yields CAIKDTVRTEAFF.

This clonotype turned up a few times. The CDR3 reads CASSQDVRNTEAFF. The CDR3 nucleotides are TGTGCCAGCAGCCAAGATGTCAGGAACACTGAAGCTTTCTTT. The V gene is TRBV4-2, the J gene TRBJ1-1; D remains ambiguous. The CDR3 is 14 amino acids. Trimming pared 0 bases from V and 1 base from J, leaving 6 bases between. Looked up from germline, CDR1 is LGHNA and CDR2 is YNFKEQ.

The chain has TRBV12-3 or TRBV12-4 and TRBJ2-1; TRBD1 aligns across 8 bases. After removal of 3 bases from V and 7 bases from J, the junction contained 8 bases not matched to a gene. CDR3 size: 15 residues. CDR3 region: CASSFRPGGWNEQFF. The CDR3 nucleotides are TGTGCCAGCAGTTTTAGGCCAGGGGGCTGGAATGAGCAGTTCTTC.

The chain employs TRBV2 and TRBJ2-1; no clear D. The CDR3 extends over 12 amino acids. V dropped 3 bases and J dropped 6 bases, with 6 bases sitting between them. In germline, CDR1 is SNHLY, CDR2 FYNNEI. The CDR3: CASSEPPNEQFF. In nucleotides, the CDR3 is TGTGCCAGCAGTGAGCCCCCCAATGAGCAGTTCTTC.

A few counts support this clonotype. The chain combines TRBV24-1 with TRBJ2-1, with 8 positions matching TRBD1. After removal of 5 bases from V and 3 bases from J, the junction contained 5 bases not matched to a gene. CDR1 and CDR2 from the germline V gene are KGHDR and SFDVKD. The CDR3 has 15 residues. Here the CDR3 DNA reads TGTGCCACCAGTGGGACAGGGAAGGACTACAATGAGCAGTTCTTC. Encoded protein: CATSGTGKDYNEQFF.

This clonotype has only a few counts. The chain uses TRBV15 and TRBJ2-1, with unresolved D. V lost 11 bases to trimming and J lost 12 bases, with 11 bases between them. The CDR3 contains 9 residues. Germline values: CDR1 LNHNV, CDR2 YYDKDF (reference sequence). In DNA, the CDR3 is TGTGCCGCTCCAGTGAGGCAGTTCTTC. It specifies CAAPVRQFF.

The genes are TRBV24-1 and TRBJ1-2; 8 nucleotides line up with TRBD1. Germline V gives CDR1 KGHDR, CDR2 SFDVKD. V lost 2 bases, J lost 4 bases, and 2 bases stayed unmatched. The length of the CDR3 is 14 residues. The CDR3, as DNA: TGTGCCACCAGTGATTCCGGGACAGGCTATGGCTACACCTTC. It codes for CATSDSGTGYGYTF.